Listed below are T cell receptor beta chains from one sample, sequenced in a study of shared clonotypes between healthy human individuals. Sequencing used immunoSEQ multiplex PCR; TCRdb keeps in-frame clones, though not all of them. The data contain 2,500,000 or so clones, around 92% of them singletons. Sequencing input: naive CD4+ T cells from PBMCs. Receptor source: a man younger than 30 in good health. Some clones in this sample may be carry-over from other donors' samples. Each CDR3 is given with its conserved first and last residue. The D gene is left open where the match is weak. For some rows the clone size is stated as once, few or many, or as a class when expanded; others skip it.

>TRBJ2-7|TRBD2|.|TRBV9
TGTGCCAGCAGCCCTCGGGACTACTCCTACGAGCAGTACTTC
CASSPRDYSYEQYF
>TRBJ1-6|.|.|TRBV6-5
TGTGCCAGCAGTTACAGGGAATTGGCTTCACCCCTCCACTTT
CASSYRELASPLHF
>TRBJ1-1|.|.|TRBV5-4
TGTGCCAGCAGTTCCCGACAGGTCTTGAACACTGAAGCTTTCTTT
CASSSRQVLNTEAFF
>TRBJ2-1|.|.|TRBV2
TGTGCCAGCGAAAGTCCGGGACGCGCGTGGAATGAGCAGTTCTTC
CASESPGRAWNEQFF
>TRBJ2-2|.|.|TRBV28
TGTGCCAGCAGATACGGGAGTTGGGGCACCGGGGAGCTGTTTTTT
CASRYGSWGTGELFF
>TRBJ2-1|TRBD2|.|TRBV6-6
TGTGCCAGCAGTCTGGGGAAAGCGGGGGCACACAATGAGCAGTTCTTC
CASSLGKAGAHNEQFF
>TRBJ2-5|.|once|TRBV9
TGTGCCAGCAGCGTAGAAGGGGCCCAAGAGACCCAGTACTTC
CASSVEGAQETQYF
>TRBJ2-7|.|.|TRBV19
TGTGCCAGTAGTATAGGGGGCGGGAACTACGAGCAGTACTTC
CASSIGGGNYEQYF
>TRBJ2-7|TRBD2|.|TRBV7-3
TGTGCCAGCAGCTTAGGGAGGGCGGCGCCCTACGAGCAGTACTTC
CASSLGRAAPYEQYF
>TRBJ2-7|.|.|TRBV4-3
TGCGCCAGCAGCCAAGATGGGGTCCAGAACTACGAGCAGTACTTC
CASSQDGVQNYEQYF